Presented here are 28 T cell receptor beta chains from one specimen sequenced in a study of blood T cell repertoires in COVID-19. This table comes from immunoSEQ multiplex PCR, and its TCRdb copy is limited to in-frame clones, with some not included. The sample includes 120,000 to 150,000 clones, around four fifths seen only once; the top ten take about 39%. Sequences were obtained from peripheral blood. The receptors come from a human donor in a cohort sampled during active COVID-19.

The chain couples TRBV24-1 to TRBJ2-1, with 8 nucleotides matching TRBD2. The CDR3 contains 14 residues. Trimming at V came to 5 bases and at J to 4 bases, leaving 3 bases not matched to a gene. Germline CDR1 reads KGHDR; CDR2 reads SFDVKD. DNA of the CDR3: TGTGCCACCAGTGGACTAGCGAATTACAATGAGCAGTTCTTC. Its translation is CATSGLANYNEQFF.

This clone was observed a single time. The chain links TRBV18 to TRBJ2-7; 8 bases align to TRBD1. The CDR3 is made up of 13 amino acids. Trimming took 4 bases from V and 6 from J; bases not matched to a gene: 5. Germline V gene lookup returns CDR1 KGHSH and CDR2 LQKENI. The CDR3 is CASSQGQGGEQYF. In nucleotides, the CDR3 is TGTGCCAGCTCACAAGGACAGGGTGGCGAGCAGTACTTC.

The chain couples TRBV5-6 to TRBJ1-2, with D uncertain. Trimming took 0 bases from V and 4 from J, leaving 13 bases between them. Germline V CDR1 and CDR2: SGHDT, YYEEEE. The CDR3 covers 15 residues. The CDR3 DNA sequence: TGTGCCAGCAGCTTGGCCGGGGTCCGGTCCTATGGCTACACCTTC. Translating gives CASSLAGVRSYGYTF.

CDR3 sequence reads: CASSSGTFKAQYF. CDR3 in DNA: TGTGCCAGCAGCTCCGGGACTTTCAAGGCTCAGTACTTC. The rearrangement uses TRBV11-3 and TRBJ2-5; D may be TRBD2 (6 bases). Germline assignment: CDR1 SGHNT and CDR2 YENEEA. The CDR3 consists of 13 residues. Trimming stripped 4 bases from V and 11 bases from J, with 17 bases between.

The table lists this clone with a count of one. V and J are TRBV12-5 and TRBJ2-3, with a weak D call TRBD2 (6 bases). The V gene's germline CDR1 is LGHNT and CDR2 FRNRAP. CDR3 length equals 12 residues. Trimming took 6 bases from V and 9 from J, leaving 13 bases between them. The CDR3 reads CASGRDLGTQYF. CDR3 nucleotides: TGTGCTAGTGGCCGGGACTTAGGGACGCAGTATTTT.

The chain has TRBV4-3 and TRBJ1-2; TRBD1 might be the D (5 bases). V was clipped by 0 bases and J by 4 bases, with 15 bases between them. Germline V lookup: CDR1 LGHNA, CDR2 YSLEER. This CDR3 contains 16 residues. CDR3 amino acids: CASSQDRGKSPYGYTF. CDR3 sequence (DNA): TGCGCCAGCAGCCAAGATAGGGGCAAATCCCCCTATGGCTACACCTTC.

This chain links TRBV3-1 (or the pseudogene TRBV3-2) with TRBJ1-2; D might be TRBD1 (5 bases). Per germline, CDR1 LGHDT and CDR2 YNNKEL (reference sequence). The CDR3 is made up of 14 amino acids. The V gene lost 1 base and the J gene lost 2 bases, with 8 bases spanning the gap. CDR3 in amino acids: CASSQGPGNYGYTF. The CDR3 DNA reads TGTGCCAGCAGCCAAGGCCCAGGGAACTATGGCTACACCTTC.

This chain links TRBV7-9 with TRBJ1-2, with 8 bases matching TRBD1. CDR1 and CDR2 (germline): SEHNR, FQNEAQ (reference sequence). This CDR3 spans 15 amino acids. Unmatched junction bases numbered 2, after V lost 1 base and J lost 1 base. CDR3 DNA: TGTGCCAGCAGCTTAGGGGACAGGTTTAACTATGGCTACACCTTC. Amino acid sequence: CASSLGDRFNYGYTF.

The chain is built from TRBV7-2 and TRBJ2-7; D call uncertain. Germline V lookup: CDR1 SGHTA, CDR2 FQGNSA. V lost 3 bases to trimming and J lost 0 bases, with 9 bases between them. The length of the CDR3 is 14 residues. The CDR3 nucleotides read TGTGCCAGCAGCTTCCTAGTCGGCTCCTACGAGCAGTACTTC. It is translated as CASSFLVGSYEQYF.

The chain links TRBV7-3 to TRBJ2-3; a possible D gene is TRBD2 (6 bases). CDR3 size: 15 residues. In germline, CDR1 is SGHTA, CDR2 FQGTGA. The V and J ends lost 5 bases and 1 base respectively, with 13 bases between them. The CDR3 reads CASSPGTWGTDTQYF. CDR3 DNA sequence: TGTGCCAGCAGCCCCGGGACTTGGGGCACAGATACGCAGTATTTT.

The rearrangement uses TRBV5-1 and TRBJ2-5; D gene uncertain. Germline V lookup: CDR1 SGHRS, CDR2 YFSETQ. The V end was cut by 7 bases, the J end by 3 bases, with 13 bases between. The CDR3 runs 13 residues. The CDR3 sequence: CASAVLTEETQYF. CDR3 coding DNA: TGCGCCAGCGCGGTGCTTACCGAAGAGACCCAGTACTTC.

Of note for this clone: Different DNA sequences within this sample yield the same CDR3. The J gene is TRBJ2-3, the V gene TRBV5-4; D uncertain. V gave up 1 base and J gave up 4 bases, with 4 bases separating them. This CDR3 comprises 12 residues. Germline CDR1 reads SGHNT; CDR2 reads YYREEE (reference sequence). The CDR3 loop reads CASSLSADTQYF. Here the CDR3 DNA reads TGTGCCAGCAGCTTGTCGGCAGATACGCAGTATTTT.

The V gene is TRBV7-2, the J gene TRBJ2-3; 7 nucleotides match TRBD1. V shed 5 bases, J shed 2 bases, and the junction held 10 bases outside the gene matches. CDR1 SGHTA and CDR2 FQGNSA come from the germline V gene. This CDR3 contains 16 residues. The CDR3 sequence: CASSDDRGQFTDTQYF. The CDR3 region has the DNA TGTGCCAGCAGCGACGATAGGGGACAGTTCACAGATACGCAGTATTTT.

This chain connects TRBV7-9 to TRBJ1-4; D might be TRBD1 (6 bases). Trimming pared 3 bases from V and 3 bases from J, leaving 11 bases between. Germline-derived CDR1 and CDR2 are SEHNR and FQNEAQ (reference sequence). The CDR3 contains 15 residues. CDR3 loop: CASSLRQVANEKLFF. As DNA, the CDR3 is TGTGCCAGCAGCTTGAGACAGGTGGCTAATGAAAAACTGTTTTTT.

The chain recombines TRBV28 with TRBJ2-5; 9 nucleotides line up with TRBD2. CDR1 is MDHEN, CDR2 SYDVKM, per germline. V shed 5 bases, J shed 3 bases, and the junction held 4 bases outside the gene matches. CDR3 length: 14 amino acids. The CDR3: CASSLIAGEETQYF. CDR3 coding DNA: TGTGCCAGCAGTCTAATAGCGGGGGAAGAGACCCAGTACTTC.

V and J are TRBV6-2 or TRBV6-3 and TRBJ2-7, with a possible D match to TRBD1 (5 bases). V was pared by 0 bases and J by 2 bases, with 11 bases between. Germline-derived CDR1 and CDR2 are MNHEY and SVGEGT. The CDR3 runs to 15 residues. The CDR3 sequence: CASSYSWKGTYEQYF. The DNA for the CDR3 is TGTGCCAGCAGTTACTCGTGGAAGGGGACCTACGAGCAGTACTTC.

V and J are TRBV6-2 or TRBV6-3 and TRBJ1-4; the match to TRBD1 covers 9 bases. CDR3 length: 14 amino acids. The V segment lost 5 bases and the J segment 6 bases; nucleotides outside the gene matches: 4. Germline-derived CDR1 and CDR2 are MNHEY and SVGEGT. CDR3 region: CASSQTGGDEKLFF. As DNA, the CDR3 is TGTGCCAGCAGTCAAACAGGGGGCGATGAAAAACTGTTTTTT.

This chain links TRBV12-3 or TRBV12-4 with TRBJ1-2; unclear D gene. Trimming took 4 bases from V and 1 from J, leaving 7 bases between them. This CDR3 comprises 13 residues. DNA of the CDR3: TGTGCCAGCAGTTCAAGAGTTAACTATGGCTACACCTTC. Protein: CASSSRVNYGYTF.

CDR3 loop: CASSLDGRGNRNYGYTF. The CDR3 DNA follows: TGTGCCAGCAGCTTAGATGGTAGGGGCAATAGGAACTATGGCTACACCTTC. The chain couples TRBV11-3 to TRBJ1-2; possibly TRBD1 for D (5 bases). This CDR3 is 17 amino acids long. Germline V gene data show CDR1 as SGHNT and CDR2 as YENEEA. Trimming stripped 0 bases from V and 2 bases from J, with 16 bases between.

This clone appeared once. The J gene is TRBJ1-2, the V gene TRBV28, with 11 positions matching TRBD1. Looked up from germline, CDR1 is MDHEN and CDR2 is SYDVKM. The junction had 11 bases not matched to a gene; V was cut back by 6 bases and J by 8 bases. This CDR3 contains 15 residues. The DNA for the CDR3 is TGTGCCAGCAGCTCAACCGGGACAGGGGGAGGGGGCTACACCTTC. Amino acid sequence: CASSSTGTGGGGYTF.

The chain combines TRBV5-6 with TRBJ1-3; tentatively, D is TRBD1 (6 bases). Germline-derived CDR1 and CDR2 are SGHDT and YYEEEE. This CDR3 is 18 amino acids long. V lost 4 bases and J lost 0, with 20 bases in between. As DNA, the CDR3 is TGTGCCAGCAGCCGTGTTGCCAGGGGCCCTCGCTCTGGAAACACCATATATTTT. Translated, it gives CASSRVARGPRSGNTIYF.

The table lists this clone with a few counts. This rearrangement joins TRBV6-4 to TRBJ2-2; 7 nucleotides agree with TRBD2. The CDR3 loop spans 15 amino acids. V shed 8 bases, J shed 3 bases, and the junction held 9 bases outside the gene matches. The V gene's germline CDR1 is MRHNA and CDR2 SNTAGT. CDR3: CASRGAGEDTGELFF. CDR3 DNA: TGTGCCAGCCGTGGGGCGGGGGAGGACACCGGGGAGCTGTTTTTT.

V is TRBV2 and J is TRBJ1-4; TRBD1 matches 10 bases. The CDR3 spans 14 residues. CDR1 is SNHLY, CDR2 FYNNEI, per germline. V shed 6 bases, J shed 8 bases, and the junction held 6 bases outside the gene matches. CDR3: CASRSGTGDEKLFF. DNA for the CDR3: TGTGCCAGCAGATCCGGGACAGGGGACGAAAAACTGTTTTTT.

The rearrangement joins TRBV4-3 to TRBJ1-3; weak D call: TRBD1 (6 bases). CDR1 and CDR2 (germline): LGHNA, YSLEER. Trimming took off 1 base at V and 9 bases at J, with 10 bases between the two ends. This CDR3 spans 13 amino acids. CDR3 amino acids: CASSQATGSTIYF. CDR3 in DNA: TGCGCCAGCAGCCAAGCCACAGGGAGCACCATATATTTT.

The chain recombines TRBV24-1 with TRBJ2-3, with TRBD1 identical over 10 bases. Germline V gene sequence: CDR1 KGHDR, CDR2 SFDVKD. V dropped 4 bases and J dropped 4; count of bases not matched to a gene: 4. This CDR3 region has 15 residues. The CDR3 sequence: CATSDNGQGADTQYF. In DNA, the CDR3 is TGTGCCACCAGTGACAACGGACAGGGGGCAGATACGCAGTATTTT.

The genes are TRBV9 and TRBJ1-1; 8 bases are a match to TRBD1. Unmatched junction bases numbered 12, after V lost 4 bases and J lost 10 bases. Germline CDR1 is SGDLS and CDR2 is YYNGEE. The CDR3 is 14 residues long. This CDR3 is CASSPQGQAPGAFF. The CDR3 DNA reads as TGTGCCAGCAGCCCCCAGGGACAGGCCCCAGGAGCTTTCTTT.

The V call is TRBV5-1, the J call TRBJ2-5, with TRBD1 matching over 7 bases. CDR1 and CDR2 from the germline V gene are SGHRS and YFSETQ. V lost 4 bases and J lost 1; bases outside the gene matches: 7. CDR3 size: 15 residues. CDR3 in amino acids: CASSLQGTTQETQYF. The DNA for the CDR3 is TGCGCCAGCAGCCTACAGGGGACAACCCAAGAGACCCAGTACTTC.

The chain uses TRBV7-6 and TRBJ1-1; D is unclear. With 10 bases removed from V and 6 bases from J, the gap between germline ends came to 12 bases. CDR1 and CDR2 (germline): SGHVS, FNYEAQ. This CDR3 region has 11 residues. CDR3 DNA sequence: TGTGCCACCGCTCTGAGGTCTGAAGCTTTCTTT. It is translated as CATALRSEAFF.